The 25 T cell receptor beta chains reported below all come from one sample, sequenced in a study of blood T cell repertoires in COVID-19. Assay: immunoSEQ multiplex PCR; the TCRdb copy retains only in-frame clones and omits some. This sample has about 80,000 clones; around 81% occur once, and the top ten carry approximately 10%. Sequencing input: peripheral blood. These receptors were collected from a human donor in a cohort sampled during active COVID-19.

This clone was observed a handful of times. The chain uses TRBV30 and TRBJ2-1; 7 bases align to TRBD2. V gave up 0 bases and J gave up 12 bases; unmatched junction bases: 14. From germline, CDR1 is GTSNPN and CDR2 SVGIG (reference sequence). This CDR3 spans 15 amino acids. The CDR3 is CAWSVSVAGMGVQFF. DNA of the CDR3: TGTGCCTGGAGTGTATCGGTAGCGGGCATGGGGGTGCAGTTCTTC. The complete variable domain, with remaining parts taken from reference TRBV30 and TRBJ2-1, reads SQTIHQWPATLVQPVGSPLSLECTVEGTSNPNLYWYRQAAGRGLQLLFYSVGIGQISSEVPQNLSASRPQDRQFILSSKKLLLSDSGFYLCAWSVSVAGMGVQFFGPGTRLTVL.

The J gene is TRBJ2-5, the V gene TRBV4-2; D is perhaps TRBD1 (6 bases). This CDR3 comprises 15 residues. Between the trimmed V and J ends, which lost 3 bases and 3 bases, there was a span of 14 bases. The germline V gene has CDR1 LGHNA and CDR2 YNFKEQ. DNA of the CDR3: TGTGCCAGCAGCCAGGAGAGGGGGTTAGAAGAGACCCAGTACTTC. This translates into CASSQERGLEETQYF.

The chain joins TRBV2 to TRBJ1-1; D possibly corresponds to TRBD1 (5 bases). The V and J ends lost 4 bases and 5 bases respectively, with 11 bases between them. This CDR3 has 13 residues. The germline gives CDR1 SNHLY, CDR2 FYNNEI. The CDR3 here is CASSGVRGTEAFF. The CDR3 DNA sequence: TGTGCCAGCAGTGGGGTTAGGGGTACTGAAGCTTTCTTT.

The chain uses TRBV5-1 and TRBJ2-1; 7 bases match TRBD2. V dropped 3 bases and J dropped 5; count of bases not matched to a gene: 5. CDR1 is SGHRS and CDR2 is YFSETQ in the germline V gene. The CDR3 contains 14 residues. This chain's CDR3 is CASSSTGGNNEQFF. DNA of the CDR3: TGCGCCAGCAGCTCTACGGGGGGTAACAATGAGCAGTTCTTC.

This chain connects TRBV27 to TRBJ1-1; no clear D. Per germline, CDR1 MNHEY and CDR2 SMNVEV (reference sequence). V shed 8 bases and J shed 4 bases, with 11 bases lying between them. The CDR3 has 12 amino acids. CDR3 sequence reads: CASDPPGTEAFF. As DNA, the CDR3 is TGTGCCAGCGATCCTCCCGGCACTGAAGCTTTCTTT.

The chain recombines TRBV19 with TRBJ2-3, with 8 nucleotides matching TRBD2. CDR1 and CDR2 from the germline V gene are LNHDA and SQIVND (reference sequence). V lost 3 bases, J lost 2 bases, and 4 bases stayed unmatched. The CDR3 length is 15 residues. DNA for the CDR3: TGTGCCAGTAGTATTGGCGGGGGGACCACAGATACGCAGTATTTT. Translated, it gives CASSIGGGTTDTQYF.

The chain recombines TRBV5-4 with TRBJ2-3; maybe TRBD2 (6 bases). Trimming shortened V by 4 bases and J by 2 bases, and 8 bases separated the two germline ends. CDR1 SGHNT and CDR2 YYREEE come from the germline V gene (reference sequence). The CDR3 has 13 amino acids. The CDR3 spells CASSRDSTDTQYF. The CDR3 coding sequence is TGTGCCAGCAGCAGGGACTCCACAGATACGCAGTATTTT.

The V call is TRBV27, the J call TRBJ2-1, with D maybe TRBD2 (5 bases). The germline V and J ends were trimmed by 9 bases and 6 bases, with 18 bases remaining between them. The CDR3 length is 14 residues. Germline V lookup: CDR1 MNHEY, CDR2 SMNVEV (reference sequence). The CDR3, as DNA: TGTGCCAGGGAGCGGCAGAAGAAGCCCAATGAGCAGTTCTTC. Translating it yields CARERQKKPNEQFF.

Only a few counts were recorded for this clone. The chain recombines TRBV5-1 with TRBJ1-4; TRBD1 agrees at 10 bases. V lost 2 bases and J lost 10; bases outside the gene matches: 8. Germline CDR1 and CDR2: SGHRS and YFSETQ. This CDR3 comprises 15 residues. The CDR3: CASSFGGTGEAKLFF. The CDR3 nucleotides read TGCGCCAGCAGCTTTGGAGGGACAGGGGAGGCAAAACTGTTTTTT.

This clone was observed a few times. The gene calls are TRBV5-1 and TRBJ2-5; D is perhaps TRBD1 (5 bases). Trimming took off 2 bases at V and 5 bases at J, with 10 bases between the two ends. CDR3 length equals 13 residues. The V gene's germline CDR1 is SGHRS and CDR2 YFSETQ. The CDR3 region has the DNA TGCGCCAGCAGCTTCAGGGATATGGAGACCCAGTACTTC. Amino acid sequence: CASSFRDMETQYF.

This rearrangement joins TRBV7-3 to TRBJ1-1, with D possibly being TRBD1 (5 bases). The germline CDR1 and CDR2 sequences are SGHTA and FQGTGA. V lost 5 bases and J lost 4, with 11 bases in between. The CDR3 loop spans 13 amino acids. The CDR3, as DNA: TGTGCCAGCAGCGATACAGGTTTCACTGAAGCTTTCTTT. Encoded protein: CASSDTGFTEAFF.

This CDR3 is CASSRDRVSPLHF. The CDR3 nucleotides are TGTGCCAGCAGCCGGGACAGGGTATCACCCCTCCACTTT. The J gene is TRBJ1-6, the V gene TRBV6-5; 9 bases are shared with TRBD1. With 6 bases clipped from V and 10 bases from J, the junction kept 4 bases outside the gene matches. There are 13 residues in the CDR3. The V gene's germline CDR1 is MNHEY and CDR2 SVGAGI.

V usage is TRBV6-5 and J usage is TRBJ1-5; 7 bases are shared with TRBD1. Germline CDR1 and CDR2: MNHEY and SVGAGI. The CDR3 consists of 15 residues. V was pared by 4 bases and J by 6 bases, with 9 bases of the junction left unmatched. CDR3 DNA sequence: TGTGCCAGCAGTTCGGACAGGCCCATTGGTCAGCCCCAGCATTTT. Encoded protein: CASSSDRPIGQPQHF.

This clone was seen more than once but under ten times. The V gene is TRBV11-3, the J gene TRBJ2-1; D gene ambiguous. The CDR3 totals 13 residues. Per the germline V gene, CDR1 is SGHNT and CDR2 is YENEEA. Trimming removed 1 base at V and 7 bases at J, with 8 bases between. The CDR3 bases are TGTGCCAGCAGCTTAGCGTTTCAGAATGAGCAGTTCTTC. Its translation: CASSLAFQNEQFF.

The chain combines TRBV5-3 with TRBJ2-2, with TRBD2 identical over 8 bases. TRBV5-3 falls under the ORF class, with uncertain function. The CDR3 is 16 residues long. Losses at the gene ends were 0 bases for V and 8 bases for J; bases not matched to a gene: 9. Here the CDR3 DNA reads TGTGCCAGAAGCTTGGGGCCGGGGGGGAAATTAGGGGAGCTGTTTTTT. It encodes CARSLGPGGKLGELFF.

The chain combines TRBV19 with TRBJ2-1; 8 bases are a match to TRBD1. V lost 7 bases to trimming and J lost 6 bases; unmatched junction nucleotides: 8. Germline assignment: CDR1 LNHDA and CDR2 SQIVND (reference sequence). This CDR3 has 14 residues. CDR3 residues: CASNPQGARNEQFF. As DNA, the CDR3 is TGTGCCAGTAACCCTCAGGGGGCTCGCAATGAGCAGTTCTTC.

The V call is TRBV9, the J call TRBJ2-2, with D tentatively TRBD2 (7 bases). V lost 5 bases and J lost 5, with 16 bases in between. The CDR3 length is 15 residues. Germline V CDR1 and CDR2: SGDLS, YYNGEE. In DNA, the CDR3 is TGTGCCAGCAGTGCGAGGGGGGGAACTACCGGGGAGCTGTTTTTT. It codes for CASSARGGTTGELFF.

The CDR3 nucleotides read TGCAGTGCTAGTGACAGGGGAACGGGAAACACCATATATTTT. Its protein is CSASDRGTGNTIYF. J is TRBJ1-3 and V is TRBV20-1, with 8 bases fitting TRBD1. Germline V CDR1 and CDR2: DFQATT, SNEGSKA (reference sequence). The ends lost 3 bases at V and 4 bases at J; junction bases unmatched: 5. CDR3 length equals 14 residues.

This chain joins TRBV6-5 and TRBJ2-3, with D tentatively TRBD1 (5 bases). In germline, CDR1 is MNHEY, CDR2 SVGAGI. This CDR3 contains 15 residues. V lost 4 bases and J lost 2, with 13 bases in between. CDR3 nucleotides: TGTGCCAGCAGTTCAGGGCAGAGACTCACAGATACGCAGTATTTT. It specifies CASSSGQRLTDTQYF.

This chain uses TRBV6-5 with TRBJ1-4; TRBD1 might be the D (5 bases). The CDR3 has 16 residues. CDR1 MNHEY and CDR2 SVGAGI come from the germline V gene. V was clipped by 4 bases and J by 5 bases, with 17 bases between them. Here the CDR3 DNA reads TGTGCCAGCAGTTCCCCCTCCGGGGGGAAAAATGAAAAACTGTTTTTT. Translation gives CASSSPSGGKNEKLFF.

V gene TRBV19 combines with J gene TRBJ1-2; 9 nucleotides match TRBD1. After removal of 5 bases from V and 2 bases from J, the junction contained 9 bases not matched to a gene. CDR1 is LNHDA and CDR2 is SQIVND in the germline V gene (reference sequence). The length of the CDR3 is 16 residues. The CDR3 nucleotides are TGTGCCAGTAGTCCGGGGACAGGGCGGGTCAACTATGGCTACACCTTC. Encoded protein: CASSPGTGRVNYGYTF.

This clone was recorded only once. J is TRBJ1-1 and V is TRBV29-1; D is perhaps TRBD1 (6 bases). The CDR3 loop spans 11 amino acids. Per germline, CDR1 SQVTM and CDR2 ANQGSEA. CDR3 residues: CLIRTDTEAFF. The DNA of the CDR3 is TGCCTTATTAGGACAGACACTGAAGCTTTCTTT.

This clone has more than one count but fewer than ten. V usage is TRBV23-1 and J usage is TRBJ2-7, with D unresolved. TRBV23-1 is given ORF status, its function remaining uncertain. V shed 0 bases and J shed 3 bases, with 6 bases lying between them. This CDR3 has 13 amino acids. CDR3 amino acids: CASSQSGSYEQYF. For the CDR3, the DNA is TGCGCCAGCAGTCAATCTGGCAGCTACGAGCAGTACTTC.

The chain recombines TRBV28 with TRBJ2-5, with 10 bases that match TRBD1. Germline CDR1 and CDR2: MDHEN and SYDVKM. The J segment lost 5 bases and the V segment lost 2 bases, leaving 2 bases of the junction unmatched. The CDR3 covers 14 residues. This chain's CDR3 is CASSLRGQGETQYF. CDR3 bases: TGTGCCAGCAGTTTACGGGGACAGGGGGAGACCCAGTACTTC.

The chain joins TRBV5-5 to TRBJ2-3, with 7 bases that match TRBD1. Germline trimming cut 3 bases from V and 4 bases from J; bases unmatched to any gene: 5. The CDR3 is made up of 14 amino acids. Germline V CDR1 and CDR2: SGHKS, YYEKEE (reference sequence). This CDR3 is CASSSGTVPDTQYF. CDR3 bases: TGTGCCAGCAGCTCGGGGACAGTCCCAGATACGCAGTATTTT. The whole variable domain, filled in from reference TRBV5-5 and TRBJ2-3, reads DAGVTQSPTHLIKTRGQQVTLRCSPISGHKSVSWYQQVLGQGPQFIFQYYEKEERGRGNFPDRFSARQFPNYSSELNVNALLLGDSALYLCASSSGTVPDTQYFGPGTRLTVL.